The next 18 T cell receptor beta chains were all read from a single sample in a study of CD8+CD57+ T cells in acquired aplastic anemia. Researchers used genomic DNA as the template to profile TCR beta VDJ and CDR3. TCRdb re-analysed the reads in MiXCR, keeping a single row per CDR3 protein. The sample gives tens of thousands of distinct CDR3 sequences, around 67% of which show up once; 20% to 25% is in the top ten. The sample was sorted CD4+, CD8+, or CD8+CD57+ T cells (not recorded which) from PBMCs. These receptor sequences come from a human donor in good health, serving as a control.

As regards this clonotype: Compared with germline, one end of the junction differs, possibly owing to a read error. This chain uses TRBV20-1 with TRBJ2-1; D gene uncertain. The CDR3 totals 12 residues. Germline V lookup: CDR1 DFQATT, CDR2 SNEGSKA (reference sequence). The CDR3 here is CGARAQDNEQFF. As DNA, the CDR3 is TGCGGTGCTAGAGCGCAAGACAATGAGCAGTTCTTC.

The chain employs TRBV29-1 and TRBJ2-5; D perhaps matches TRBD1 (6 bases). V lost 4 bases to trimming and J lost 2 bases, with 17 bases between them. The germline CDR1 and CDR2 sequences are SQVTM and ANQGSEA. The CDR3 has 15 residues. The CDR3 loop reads CSVGLLTGPQETQYF. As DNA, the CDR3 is TGCAGCGTTGGCCTTCTGACAGGACCGCAAGAGACCCAGTACTTC.

CDR3: CSVEPREDGYTF. The DNA for the CDR3 is TGCAGCGTTGAGCCCAGGGAGGATGGCTACACCTTC. The chain joins TRBV29-1 to TRBJ1-2; D perhaps matches TRBD1 (5 bases). V dropped 3 bases and J dropped 6 bases, with 11 bases sitting between them. Germline V gives CDR1 SQVTM, CDR2 ANQGSEA. The CDR3 consists of 12 residues.

The CDR3 sequence is CASSLRESWGNEQFF. The CDR3 nucleotides are TGTGCCAGCAGCTTAAGGGAATCGTGGGGCAATGAGCAGTTCTTC. The chain employs TRBV7-6 and TRBJ2-1; D gene unclear. The CDR3 length is 15 residues. The germline V gene encodes CDR1 SGHVS and CDR2 FNYEAQ. Trimming took 2 bases from V and 6 from J, leaving 14 bases between them.

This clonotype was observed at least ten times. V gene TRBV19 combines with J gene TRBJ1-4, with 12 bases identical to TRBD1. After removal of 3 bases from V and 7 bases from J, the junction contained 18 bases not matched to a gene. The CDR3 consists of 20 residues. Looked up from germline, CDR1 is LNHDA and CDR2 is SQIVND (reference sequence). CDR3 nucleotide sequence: TGTGCCAGTAGTATGGAGCCTTCCTATGGGACAGGGGGCGCTGGTGAAAAACTGTTTTTT. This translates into CASSMEPSYGTGGAGEKLFF.

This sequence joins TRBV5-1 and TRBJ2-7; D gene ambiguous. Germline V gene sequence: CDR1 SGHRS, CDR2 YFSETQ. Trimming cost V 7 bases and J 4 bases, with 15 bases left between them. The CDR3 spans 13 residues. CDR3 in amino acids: CASSPPRQYEQYF. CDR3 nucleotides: TGCGCCAGCTCACCACCCCGCCAGTACGAGCAGTACTTC.

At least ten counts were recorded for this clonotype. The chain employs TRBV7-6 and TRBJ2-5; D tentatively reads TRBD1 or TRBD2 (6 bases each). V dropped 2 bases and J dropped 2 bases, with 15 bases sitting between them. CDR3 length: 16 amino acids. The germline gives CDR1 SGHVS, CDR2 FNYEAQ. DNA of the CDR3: TGTGCCAGCAGCTTACGCTCGGCGGGACAACAAGAGACCCAGTACTTC. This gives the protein CASSLRSAGQQETQYF.

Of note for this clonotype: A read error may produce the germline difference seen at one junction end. The CDR3 DNA sequence: TGCGCCAGCAGCGAGGGACAGGGGAATTCCCTCGAGCAGTACTTT. It specifies CASSEGQGNSLEQYF. J is TRBJ2-7 and V is TRBV5-1; 10 bases are a match to TRBD1. Germline CDR1 SGHRS, CDR2 YFSETQ. The CDR3 spans 15 residues.

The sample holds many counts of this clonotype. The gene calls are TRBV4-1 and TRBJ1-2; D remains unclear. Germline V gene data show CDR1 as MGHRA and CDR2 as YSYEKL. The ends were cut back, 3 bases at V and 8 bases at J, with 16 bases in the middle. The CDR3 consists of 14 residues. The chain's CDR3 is CASSHFASQPGYTF. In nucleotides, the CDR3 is TGCGCCAGCAGCCACTTCGCGAGCCAACCAGGCTACACCTTC.

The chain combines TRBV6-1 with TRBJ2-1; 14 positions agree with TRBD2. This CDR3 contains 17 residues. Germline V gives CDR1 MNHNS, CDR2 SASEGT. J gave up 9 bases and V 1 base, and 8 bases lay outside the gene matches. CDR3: CASSEGGLAGAFCEQFF. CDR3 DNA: TGTGCCAGCAGTGAAGGGGGACTAGCGGGGGCATTTTGTGAGCAGTTCTTC.

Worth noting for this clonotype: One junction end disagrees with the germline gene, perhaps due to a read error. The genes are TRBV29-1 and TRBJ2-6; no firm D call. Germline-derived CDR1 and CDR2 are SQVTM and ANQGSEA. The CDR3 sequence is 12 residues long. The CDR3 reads CSVESGSNVLTF. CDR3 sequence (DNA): TGCAGCGTTGAGAGTGGGTCCAACGTCCTGACTTTC.

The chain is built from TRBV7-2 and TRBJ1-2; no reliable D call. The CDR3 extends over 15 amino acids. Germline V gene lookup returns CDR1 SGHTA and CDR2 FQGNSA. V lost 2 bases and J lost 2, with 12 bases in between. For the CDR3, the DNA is TGTGCCAGCAGCTTATCTGCAGGACCCAACTATGGCTACACCTTC. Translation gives CASSLSAGPNYGYTF.

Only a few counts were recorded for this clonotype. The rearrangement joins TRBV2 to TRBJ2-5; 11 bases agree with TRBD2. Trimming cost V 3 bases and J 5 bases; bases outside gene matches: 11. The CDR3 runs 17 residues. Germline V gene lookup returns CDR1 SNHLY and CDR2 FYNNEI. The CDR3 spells CASSEGPHSGGDETQYF. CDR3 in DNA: TGTGCCAGCAGTGAGGGGCCTCATAGCGGGGGGGATGAGACCCAGTACTTC. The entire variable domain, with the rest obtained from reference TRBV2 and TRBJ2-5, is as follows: EPEVTQTPSHQVTQMGQEVILRCVPISNHLYFYWYRQILGQKVEFLVSFYNNEISEKSEIFDDQFSVERPDGSNFTLKIRSTKLEDSAMYFCASSEGPHSGGDETQYFGPGTRLLVL.

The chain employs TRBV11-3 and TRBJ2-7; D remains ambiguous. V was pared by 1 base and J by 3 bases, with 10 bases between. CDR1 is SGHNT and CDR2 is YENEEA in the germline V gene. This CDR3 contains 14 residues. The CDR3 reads CASSLADTYYEQYF. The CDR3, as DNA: TGTGCCAGCAGCTTAGCCGACACGTACTACGAGCAGTACTTC.

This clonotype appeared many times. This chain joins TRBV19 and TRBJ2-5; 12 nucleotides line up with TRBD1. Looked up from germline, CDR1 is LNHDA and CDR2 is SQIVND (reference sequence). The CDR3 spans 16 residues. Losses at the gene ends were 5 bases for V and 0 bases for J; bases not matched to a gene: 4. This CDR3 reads CASSRRDRGHQETQYF. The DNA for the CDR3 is TGTGCCAGTAGTCGGAGGGACAGGGGGCACCAAGAGACCCAGTACTTC.

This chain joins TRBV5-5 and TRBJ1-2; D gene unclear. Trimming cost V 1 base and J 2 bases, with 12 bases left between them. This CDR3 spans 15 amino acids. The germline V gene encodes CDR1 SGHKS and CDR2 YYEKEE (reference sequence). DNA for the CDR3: TGTGCCAGCAGCTTGTCGGCAAGGAGCAACTATGGCTACACCTTC. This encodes CASSLSARSNYGYTF.

The CDR3 here is CSARGGGVLETQYF. The DNA for the CDR3 is TGCAGTGCTAGGGGCGGGGGGGTTCTGGAGACCCAGTACTTC. The gene calls are TRBV20-1 and TRBJ2-5, with 9 positions matching TRBD2. CDR3 length: 14 residues. From germline, CDR1 is DFQATT and CDR2 SNEGSKA (reference sequence). V lost 3 bases, J lost 5 bases, and 7 bases stayed unmatched.

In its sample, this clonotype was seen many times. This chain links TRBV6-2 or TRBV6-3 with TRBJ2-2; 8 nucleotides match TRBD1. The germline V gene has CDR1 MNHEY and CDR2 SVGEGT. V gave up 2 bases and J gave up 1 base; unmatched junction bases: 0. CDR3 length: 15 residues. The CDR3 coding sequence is TGTGCCAGCAGTTACGACAGGGGGAACACCGGGGAGCTGTTTTTT. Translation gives CASSYDRGNTGELFF.